Following are 9 T cell receptor beta chains from one sample sequenced in a study of response to subunit inactivated influenza vaccine. Using its own MiXCR run on the RT-PCR reads, TCRdb lists one record per CDR3 protein. The table lists hundreds of thousands of distinct CDR3 sequences, 14% of them singletons. The material sequenced was PBMCs from blood, taken 14 days before vaccination. These receptors were collected from a man aged 50 to 59 who received an inactivated influenza vaccine.

The chain has TRBV7-8 and TRBJ1-3, with D unresolved. The CDR3 runs 16 residues. Trimming left V 7 bases short and J 0 bases short, with 16 bases between. Germline CDR1 reads SGHVS; CDR2 reads FQNEAQ. Written as DNA, the CDR3 is TGTGCCAGCACTCTTAGCACAGACTACTCTGGAAACACCATATATTTT. Protein sequence: CASTLSTDYSGNTIYF.

A few counts support this clonotype. This chain links TRBV20-1 with TRBJ2-1, with 7 nucleotides matching TRBD2. V trimming: 5 bases; J trimming: 0 bases; junction bases outside the gene matches: 4. CDR1 is DFQATT, CDR2 SNEGSKA, per germline (reference sequence). This CDR3 has 14 amino acids. This CDR3 is CSARDYRSYNEQFF. CDR3 in DNA: TGCAGTGCTCGGGACTACCGCTCCTACAATGAGCAGTTCTTC.

This clonotype turned up a few times. For the CDR3, the DNA is TGTGCCAGCAGTACGACCCGAGGGGCGTACGAGCAGTACTTC. Translated: CASSTTRGAYEQYF. The chain uses TRBV27 and TRBJ2-7, with D perhaps being TRBD1 or TRBD2 (5 bases each). Germline CDR1 reads MNHEY; CDR2 reads SMNVEV (reference sequence). Deletions cut 5 bases from V and 4 bases from J, with 15 bases between. The CDR3 has 14 amino acids.

The chain links TRBV12-3 or TRBV12-4 to TRBJ2-7; D assignment may be TRBD1 or TRBD2 (6 bases each). V was pared by 5 bases and J by 7 bases, with 21 bases between. This CDR3 has 15 residues. The CDR3 region is CASSTSGAPPWEQYF. CDR3 DNA: TGTGCCAGCAGTACATCGGGGGCCCCGCCGTGGGAGCAGTACTTC.

The rearrangement uses TRBV7-3 and TRBJ2-1; 10 bases are shared with TRBD1. V lost 5 bases to trimming and J lost 6 bases; unmatched junction nucleotides: 4. CDR3 size: 14 residues. Per the germline V gene, CDR1 is SGHTA and CDR2 is FQGTGA. The chain's CDR3 is CASSRDRGSNEQFF. In DNA form, the CDR3 reads TGTGCCAGCAGCCGGGACAGGGGCTCCAATGAGCAGTTCTTC.

A few counts support this clonotype. The chain couples TRBV12-3 or TRBV12-4 to TRBJ2-7; 13 nucleotides match TRBD2. V was clipped by 4 bases and J by 3 bases; unmatched bases: 6. The CDR3 has 16 residues. CDR3 amino acids: CASSSGTSGKVYEQYF. The CDR3 DNA follows: TGTGCCAGCAGTTCTGGGACTAGCGGGAAGGTCTACGAGCAGTACTTC.

The rearrangement joins TRBV12-3 or TRBV12-4 to TRBJ2-1; 10 positions agree with TRBD2. This CDR3 spans 15 amino acids. The V and J ends lost 3 bases and 7 bases, in that order; junction bases with no gene match: 6. Here the CDR3 reads CASSFIAGGNNEQFF. The DNA for the CDR3 is TGTGCCAGCAGTTTTATAGCGGGAGGTAATAATGAGCAGTTCTTC.

In the case of this clonotype: Relative to the germline gene, one junction end is altered; a read error may explain this. The V gene is TRBV28, the J gene TRBJ2-1, with a weak D call TRBD1 (6 bases). CDR1 is MDHEN, CDR2 SYDVKM, per germline. This CDR3 has 12 residues. The CDR3 is CASSPQRSGTIF. The CDR3 coding sequence is TGTGCCAGCAGTCCCCAACGGTCAGGGACAATCTTC.

The chain carries TRBV7-2 and TRBJ2-7; D uncertain. Germline V CDR1 and CDR2: SGHTA, FQGNSA. V was cut by 3 bases and J by 0 bases, with 12 bases left in between. This CDR3 region has 15 residues. The DNA of the CDR3 is TGTGCCAGCAGCTTGTACAGCCCCGGCTCCTACGAGCAGTACTTC. Its protein product is CASSLYSPGSYEQYF.